Reported below is one TCR beta chain. The antigen it binds to is not known. Base-call qualities are not available, and no considerably larger clone is one nucleotide away. The data stem from a study of response to subunit inactivated influenza vaccine (dated by TCRdb to between 2018 and 2020). Context from the whole study: To follow how T cells responded to a trivalent subunit inactivated influenza vaccine, the researchers relied on deep quantitative profiling of the T cell receptor repertoire.

Taken from cysteine to phenylalanine, the CDR3 has 15 residues. CDR3 DNA only is kept here, 45 bases in frame from base 1. V drops 5 bases and J drops 4 bases, leaving 16 bases in between. Based on the germline V gene, the CDR1 and CDR2 sequences are SGHTA and FQGNSA. General findings and caveats noted by the study authors: The authors proposed that each seasonal influenza vaccination may bring in only a limited number of new T cells.

The library was built by means of RT-PCR. Sequencing used an Illumina HiSeq 2500. The public reads were reprocessed in TCRdb via fastp at Q25 and MiXCR, keeping in-frame beta chains. For every CDR3 protein sequence, its rows merge into one entry that carries the most common genes and DNA. Counted in this sample were 400,000 to 550,000 distinct CDR3 sequences; 25% of them appeared once. Approximately 2% of the sample lies in the top ten. This clonotype was sampled from a man aged 50 to 59 who received an inactivated influenza vaccine. Donor details come from another sample of the same person, matched by shared clones. Here the sequenced sample was CD4+ T cells sorted from PBMCs, taken 5 to 6 days after vaccination. The rearranged chain carries TRBV7-2 and TRBJ2-3; TRBD1 is possibly the D segment (6 matching bases). The nucleotide sequence reads as follows: TGTGCCAGCAGCCATCCGGGACAACCCCCAGATACGCAGTATTTT. Its protein is CASSHPGQPPDTQYF.